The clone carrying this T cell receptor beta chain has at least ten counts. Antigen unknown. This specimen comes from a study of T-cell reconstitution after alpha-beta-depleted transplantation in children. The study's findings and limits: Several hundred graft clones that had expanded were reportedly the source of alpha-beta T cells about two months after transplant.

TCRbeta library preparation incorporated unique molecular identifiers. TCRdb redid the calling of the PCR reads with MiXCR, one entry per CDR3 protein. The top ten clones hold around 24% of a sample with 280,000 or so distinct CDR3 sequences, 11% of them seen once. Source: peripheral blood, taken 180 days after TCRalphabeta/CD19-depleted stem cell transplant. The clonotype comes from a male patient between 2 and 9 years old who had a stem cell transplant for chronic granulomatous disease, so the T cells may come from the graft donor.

The DNA for the CDR3 is TGTGCCAGTAGTGCCGGGACTAGCGGAAACAATGAGCAGTTCTTC. Its translation: CASSAGTSGNNEQFF. V usage is TRBV19 and J usage is TRBJ2-1, with TRBD2 identical over 11 bases. Germline V gene sequence: CDR1 LNHDA, CDR2 SQIVND (reference sequence). The V gene end was trimmed by 5 bases and the J gene end by 5 bases; junction bases not matched to a gene: 5. CDR3 length: 15 residues.